This T cell receptor (beta chain) appears in the sequencing data of a study of identical twins. The CDR3 covers 15 residues. Germline values: CDR1 WSHSY, CDR2 SAAADI. The trim removed 6 bases at V and 0 bases at J, leaving 8 bases unmatched. This clonotype was detected only once. The antigen is not known. A universal primer binding site was introduced by template switching. The final cDNA contained unique molecular identifiers. TCRdb re-derived calls from the 5' RACE reads in MiXCR, one entry per CDR3 protein. The sample has approximately 1.8 million distinct CDR3 sequences; 32% are singletons. Overall study findings and caveats: Conclusions were based on cross-sectional statistical analysis, without following the same donors.

Sequencing input: cord blood. This chain uses TRBV10-2 with TRBJ2-7; 7 positions match TRBD1. The source of this sequence is a newborn girl in good health. This CDR3 is CASSGTGAISYEQYF. Here the CDR3 DNA reads TGCGCCAGCAGCGGAACAGGGGCCATCTCCTACGAGCAGTACTTC.